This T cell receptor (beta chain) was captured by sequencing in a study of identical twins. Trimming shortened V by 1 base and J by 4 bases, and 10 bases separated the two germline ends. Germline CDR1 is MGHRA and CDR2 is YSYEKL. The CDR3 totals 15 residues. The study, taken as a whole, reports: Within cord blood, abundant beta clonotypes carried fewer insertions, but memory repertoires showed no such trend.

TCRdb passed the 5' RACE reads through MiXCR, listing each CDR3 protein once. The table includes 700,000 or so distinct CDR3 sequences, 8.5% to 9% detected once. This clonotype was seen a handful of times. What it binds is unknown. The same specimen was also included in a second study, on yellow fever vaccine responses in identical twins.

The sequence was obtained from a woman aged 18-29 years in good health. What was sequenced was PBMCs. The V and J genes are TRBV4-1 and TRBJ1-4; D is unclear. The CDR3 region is CASSQGKEHNEKLFF. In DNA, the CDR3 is TGCGCCAGCAGCCAAGGGAAGGAGCATAATGAAAAACTGTTTTTT.